The 3 T cell receptor beta chains given below trace back to one sample, sequenced in a study of control samples from healthy donors and cancer patients (dated by TCRdb to 2018 to 2020). The library relied on the immunoSEQ multiplex PCR assay. TCRdb obtained this table from immuneACCESS and retained in-frame rearrangements with V and J assigned. These tables miss some clones; where compared with another copy, unresolved V genes account for less than half of the shortfall, and the remainder is unexplained. This sample comprises 130,000 to 150,000 clones, over 85% of them detected only once. Clones ranked in the top ten supply about 10% of the sample. The sample taken for sequencing was blood. The receptors shown here come from a man in his thirties or forties in good health.

This chain joins TRBV7-6 and TRBJ2-5, with 7 bases identical to TRBD2. In germline, CDR1 is SGHVS, CDR2 FNYEAQ. The CDR3 sequence is 15 residues long. V was pared by 1 base and J by 2 bases, with 4 bases of the junction left unmatched. The CDR3 is CASSLGGREQETQYF. CDR3 coding DNA: TGTGCCAGCAGCTTAGGAGGGCGGGAGCAAGAGACCCAGTACTTC.

This chain links TRBV6-2 or TRBV6-3 with TRBJ2-7; the D gene is possibly TRBD1 (5 bases). This CDR3 spans 15 amino acids. Germline lookup yields CDR1 MNHEY and CDR2 SVGEGT. Trimming removed 2 bases at V and 6 bases at J, with 17 bases between. Written as DNA, the CDR3 is TGTGCCAGCAGTTACAGGGGTCCCCAGACTGGCGAGCAGTACTTC. Protein sequence: CASSYRGPQTGEQYF.

V gene TRBV19 combines with J gene TRBJ1-1, with D possibly being TRBD1 (5 bases). CDR3 length: 16 residues. Germline V gives CDR1 LNHDA, CDR2 SQIVND (reference sequence). The V and J ends lost 3 bases and 0 bases respectively, with 14 bases between them. The CDR3, as DNA: TGTGCCAGTAGTATCGGGGCAGTAGTTATGAACACTGAAGCTTTCTTT. It translates to CASSIGAVVMNTEAFF.